In this sample, the clone carrying this T cell receptor (beta chain) turned up many times. Amplified TCR beta CDR3 regions came from RNA transcripts. Carried out on the TCR CDR3, a first-round RT-PCR used the HTBI primer set. Each CDR3 protein is one row after TCRdb ran MiXCR on the multiplex PCR reads. This sample yields about 270,000 distinct CDR3 sequences, of which about 24% are seen a single time; about 40% belongs to the top ten. These data originate in a study of T cells in Graves' hyperthyroidism and ophthalmopathy. This CDR3 spans 12 amino acids. V gave up 3 bases and J gave up 9 bases, with 12 bases separating them.

Material for sequencing was blood. The clonotype originates from a woman aged 40 to 55 with Graves' ophthalmopathy. The chain joins TRBV12-3 or TRBV12-4 to TRBJ2-7; no clear D gene. The DNA for the CDR3 is TGTGCCAGCAGTTTGGGTGGATTCGGGCAGTACTTC. The encoded protein is CASSLGGFGQYF.